This T cell receptor beta chain was captured in a study of identical twins. Notes on this clonotype: Antigen: not known.

TCRdb re-called the 5' RACE reads through MiXCR, storing one row per CDR3 protein. The table has around 450,000 distinct CDR3 sequences, 13% to 15% seen once; the top ten hold around 0.52%. Study-level results: Because invariant MAIT and iNKT cells could be present, zero-insertion analyses could be partly confounded. Modeled out-of-frame TCR alpha sharing in monozygotic twins fell below observed levels.

The CDR3 runs 13 residues. Trimming removed 6 bases at V and 4 bases at J, with 12 bases between. CDR1 is LNHNV and CDR2 is YYDKDF in the germline V gene (reference sequence). The same specimen was also included in a second study, on yellow fever vaccine responses in identical twins.

The genes are TRBV15 and TRBJ2-5; D may be TRBD1 (5 bases). Sequencing input: CD4+ T cells sorted from blood. The source of this sequence is a woman aged 18-29 years in good health. The CDR3 loop is CATRPRVRETQYF. Written as DNA, the CDR3 is TGTGCCACCAGGCCCAGGGTCAGAGAGACCCAGTACTTC.